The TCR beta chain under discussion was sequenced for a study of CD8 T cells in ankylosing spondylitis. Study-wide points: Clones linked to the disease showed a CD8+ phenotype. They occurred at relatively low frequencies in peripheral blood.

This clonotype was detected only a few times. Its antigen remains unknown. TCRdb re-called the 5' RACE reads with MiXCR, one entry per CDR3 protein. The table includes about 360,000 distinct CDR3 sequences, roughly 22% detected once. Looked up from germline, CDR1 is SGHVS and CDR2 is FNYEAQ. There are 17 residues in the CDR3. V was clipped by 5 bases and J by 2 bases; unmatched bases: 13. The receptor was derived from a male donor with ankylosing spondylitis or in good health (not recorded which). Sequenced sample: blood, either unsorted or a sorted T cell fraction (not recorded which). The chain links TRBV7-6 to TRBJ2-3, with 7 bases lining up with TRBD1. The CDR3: CASSRGDRAGSTDTQYF. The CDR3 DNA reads TGTGCCAGCAGCCGCGGTGACAGGGCTGGATCCACAGATACGCAGTATTTT.